This T cell receptor beta chain derives from a study of shared clonotypes between healthy human individuals. Study-wide context: Three CD4 naive, three CD4 memory, two CD8 naive and one CD8 memory plate were used per donor.

The germline gives CDR1 PRHDT, CDR2 FYEKMQ (reference sequence). The length of the CDR3 is 15 residues. Trimming removed 5 bases from V and 0 bases from J; junction bases left unmatched: 5. Only in-frame clones appear in the TCRdb table, and some are missing; sequencing was by immunoSEQ multiplex PCR. The table has around 650,000 clones, roughly 96% seen once. Naive CD8 cells lacked CD45RO and underwent positive selection for CCR7, leaving out terminally differentiated effector memory CD45RA+ cells. The sequencing input was naive CD8+ T cells sorted from blood. This TCR was sampled from a woman aged 25-40 years in good health. The chain employs TRBV13 and TRBJ2-3; 7 bases fit TRBD1. CDR3 sequence reads: CASSPGTVSTDTQYF. As DNA, the CDR3 is TGTGCCAGCAGCCCAGGGACAGTAAGCACAGATACGCAGTATTTT. The full variable domain, completed using reference TRBV13 and TRBJ2-3, is AAGVIQSPRHLIKEKRETATLKCYPIPRHDTVYWYQQGPGQDPQFLISFYEKMQSDKGSIPDRFSAQQFSDYHSELNMSSLELGDSALYFCASSPGTVSTDTQYFGPGTRLTVL.